The clone carrying this TCR beta chain was detected a few times. The record originates from a study of identical twins. MiXCR was run by TCRdb on the 5' RACE reads, yielding one entry per CDR3 protein. The sample lists approximately 630,000 distinct CDR3 sequences, under 8.5% seen once, with about 1.5% in the top ten. The germline CDR1 and CDR2 sequences are MGHRA and YSYEKL. This CDR3 is 16 amino acids long. Trimming cost V 0 bases and J 2 bases, with 8 bases left between them. These data are also associated with another study on yellow fever vaccine responses in identical twins.

This sequence originates from a woman aged 18 to 35 in good health. The rearrangement joins TRBV4-1 to TRBJ1-6; unclear D gene. What was sequenced was PBMCs. The CDR3 nucleotides read TGCGCCAGCAGCCAAGAGAACAGAGCCTATAATTCACCCCTCCACTTT. Translating gives CASSQENRAYNSPLHF.